The next 28 T cell receptor beta chains were all read from a single sample in a study of T cell responses to AZD1222 COVID-19 vaccine (dated by TCRdb to the early 2020s). The method behind the library was the immunoSEQ multiplex PCR assay. The table was pulled from immuneACCESS by TCRdb, which kept in-frame rearrangements only. Such tables lose some clones; where checked, under half of the loss comes from unresolved V genes, and the rest has no known cause. The table for this sample lists roughly 130,000 clones; 80% to 90% of them were counted only once. In total, the top ten clones hold around 5% of the sample. The sample's time point, from its label and the paper: baseline before first vaccination. The specimen comprised peripheral blood, sampled on day 0 of AZD1222 vaccination. The source of these receptors is an adult in good health.

This rearrangement joins TRBV19 to TRBJ1-1, with unresolved D. CDR1 and CDR2 (germline): LNHDA, SQIVND (reference sequence). Deletions cut 7 bases from V and 1 base from J, with 16 bases between. The CDR3 contains 15 residues. The CDR3 reads CASKLGTARNTEAFF. The DNA for the CDR3 is TGTGCCAGTAAATTGGGTACAGCCCGGAACACTGAAGCTTTCTTT.

The rearrangement links TRBV5-1 to TRBJ1-1, with 7 bases that match TRBD1. The CDR3 is 14 amino acids. The V gene end was trimmed by 5 bases and the J gene end by 3 bases; junction bases not matched to a gene: 7. Looked up from germline, CDR1 is SGHRS and CDR2 is YFSETQ. Here the CDR3 DNA reads TGCGCCAGCAGGCAGAGGGGGCTGGACACTGAAGCTTTCTTT. Its protein product is CASRQRGLDTEAFF.

J is TRBJ2-1 and V is TRBV10-1, with TRBD1 matching 12 bases. The CDR3 spans 12 residues. The junction had 8 bases not matched to a gene; V was cut back by 8 bases and J by 15 bases. Germline values: CDR1 WNHNN, CDR2 SYGVQD (reference sequence). The CDR3, as DNA: TGCGCCAGCCCTAAGGGACAGGGGGCGATGTTCTTC. This sequence encodes CASPKGQGAMFF.

The chain has TRBV9 and TRBJ2-6, with D uncertain. This CDR3 contains 19 residues. Germline V gives CDR1 SGDLS, CDR2 YYNGEE. V dropped 0 bases and J dropped 1 base, with 17 bases sitting between them. CDR3 sequence (DNA): TGTGCCAGCAGCGTAGTGGGTTCGCGCGGTAGGTCTGGGGCCAACGTCCTGACTTTC. Residues: CASSVVGSRGRSGANVLTF.

A single count supports this clone. The chain has TRBV5-4 and TRBJ1-2; perhaps TRBD1 as D (5 bases). Per germline, CDR1 SGHNT and CDR2 YYREEE (reference sequence). This CDR3 is 16 amino acids long. V was cut by 4 bases and J by 6 bases, with 22 bases left in between. The CDR3 nucleotides are TGTGCCAGCAGCCCCGGGGACCAATTCATGATCCATGGCTACACCTTC. Its protein product is CASSPGDQFMIHGYTF.

The chain has TRBV3-1 (or the pseudogene TRBV3-2) and TRBJ1-2, with D maybe TRBD1 (6 bases). V lost 0 bases to trimming and J lost 8 bases, with 19 bases between them. Germline loops: CDR1 LGHDT, CDR2 YNNKEL (reference sequence). The CDR3 loop spans 16 amino acids. Here the CDR3 reads CASSQDRSGDVGGYTF. The CDR3 region has the DNA TGTGCCAGCAGCCAAGATAGATCAGGGGACGTCGGAGGCTACACCTTC.

The CDR3 spells CSGGPSGNTIYF. CDR3 coding DNA: TGCAGCGGTGGCCCTTCTGGAAACACCATATATTTT. The genes are TRBV29-1 and TRBJ1-3; D gene uncertain. This CDR3 has 12 amino acids. Germline CDR1 reads SQVTM; CDR2 reads ANQGSEA. Between the trimmed V and J ends, which lost 7 bases and 1 base, there was a span of 8 bases.

This rearrangement joins TRBV13 to TRBJ2-7; D not resolved. Trimming cost V 0 bases and J 2 bases, with 8 bases left between them. This CDR3 comprises 14 residues. Per germline, CDR1 PRHDT and CDR2 FYEKMQ (reference sequence). CDR3 in amino acids: CASSLGLSTYEQYF. Here the CDR3 DNA reads TGTGCCAGCAGCTTAGGCCTCTCTACCTACGAGCAGTACTTC.

The rearrangement links TRBV19 to TRBJ2-7; 10 bases fit TRBD1. The germline V gene encodes CDR1 LNHDA and CDR2 SQIVND (reference sequence). V gave up 5 bases and J gave up 3 bases; unmatched junction bases: 7. The CDR3 extends over 15 amino acids. The CDR3 reads CASSPWDRGYYEQYF. In nucleotides, the CDR3 is TGTGCCAGTAGTCCTTGGGACAGGGGATACTACGAGCAGTACTTC.

The chain joins TRBV27 to TRBJ2-4; D could derive from TRBD1 or TRBD2 (6 bases each). CDR1 is MNHEY and CDR2 is SMNVEV in the germline V gene (reference sequence). The CDR3 is 13 residues long. V dropped 8 bases and J dropped 3 bases, with 11 bases sitting between them. Written as DNA, the CDR3 is TGTGCCAGCCTACAGGGAGGCAAAAACATTCAGTACTTC. This gives the protein CASLQGGKNIQYF.

This sequence joins TRBV15 and TRBJ1-5; D call uncertain. Trimming left V 0 bases short and J 1 base short, with 13 bases between. The CDR3 has 17 amino acids. CDR1 LNHNV and CDR2 YYDKDF come from the germline V gene (reference sequence). Written as DNA, the CDR3 is TGTGCCACCAGCAGAGATCTTCGACTCTTCAGCAATCAGCCCCAGCATTTT. Residues: CATSRDLRLFSNQPQHF.

The V and J genes are TRBV27 and TRBJ2-7; D possibly uses TRBD1 or TRBD2 (5 bases each). The germline CDR1 and CDR2 sequences are MNHEY and SMNVEV (reference sequence). CDR3 length: 16 amino acids. V shed 1 base and J shed 0 bases, with 13 bases lying between them. The CDR3 DNA sequence: TGTGCCAGCAGTTTATTTGGGGGTCCGAGCTCCTACGAGCAGTACTTC. Amino acids: CASSLFGGPSSYEQYF.

J is TRBJ1-2 and V is TRBV5-4; D not resolved. The CDR3 is made up of 12 amino acids. V shed 4 bases and J shed 6 bases, with 10 bases lying between them. Germline CDR1 is SGHNT and CDR2 is YYREEE (reference sequence). CDR3 protein: CASSRTDNGYTF. In DNA form, the CDR3 reads TGTGCCAGCAGCCGGACTGATAATGGCTACACCTTC.

V usage is TRBV7-9 and J usage is TRBJ2-6; no clear D. Trimming removed 5 bases at V and 1 base at J, with 6 bases between. Germline-derived CDR1 and CDR2 are SEHNR and FQNEAQ (reference sequence). This CDR3 is built from 14 residues. The DNA for the CDR3 is TGTGCCAGCAGCCTTCAGTCTGGGGCCAACGTCCTGACTTTC. Translation gives CASSLQSGANVLTF.

The V call is TRBV7-3, the J call TRBJ2-3, with D perhaps TRBD1 or TRBD2 (5 bases each). The CDR3 totals 16 residues. Germline-derived CDR1 and CDR2 are SGHTA and FQGTGA. Trimming took off 5 bases at V and 6 bases at J, with 21 bases between the two ends. CDR3 nucleotide sequence: TGTGCCAGCAGCCAGGGCGGGTACAGGCATCGGGATACGCAGTATTTT. Translating it yields CASSQGGYRHRDTQYF.

The chain is built from TRBV6-5 and TRBJ1-1; weak D call: TRBD1 (5 bases). The germline V gene encodes CDR1 MNHEY and CDR2 SVGAGI. V lost 2 bases to trimming and J lost 4 bases, with 17 bases between them. CDR3 length equals 16 residues. Here the CDR3 reads CASSYGTGWGTTEAFF. CDR3 nucleotides: TGTGCCAGCAGTTACGGGACGGGCTGGGGGACCACTGAAGCTTTCTTT.

The chain combines TRBV18 with TRBJ2-1, with TRBD2 as a possible D gene (6 bases). The V end was cut by 1 base, the J end by 0 bases, with 13 bases between. CDR3 length: 17 amino acids. Looked up from germline, CDR1 is KGHSH and CDR2 is LQKENI. CDR3 sequence reads: CASSPRVGGDSYNEQFF. CDR3 nucleotides: TGTGCCAGCTCACCACGCGTGGGGGGAGACTCCTACAATGAGCAGTTCTTC.

J is TRBJ1-3 and V is TRBV5-4; the D is unclear. V gave up 4 bases and J gave up 0 bases, with 11 bases separating them. Germline CDR1 is SGHNT and CDR2 is YYREEE (reference sequence). The CDR3 spans 15 residues. This chain's CDR3 is CASSRIGYSGNTIYF. In nucleotides, the CDR3 is TGTGCCAGCAGCAGGATAGGTTACTCTGGAAACACCATATATTTT.

V gene TRBV5-1 combines with J gene TRBJ2-7; 7 nucleotides align to TRBD2. V shed 4 bases, J shed 2 bases, and the junction held 15 bases outside the gene matches. This CDR3 has 17 residues. CDR1 SGHRS and CDR2 YFSETQ come from the germline V gene. The CDR3 spells CASSRNTQASGAYEQYF. The CDR3 DNA is TGCGCCAGCAGCCGAAATACCCAGGCTAGCGGAGCCTACGAGCAGTACTTC. Filled out from reference TRBV5-1 and TRBJ2-7, the complete variable domain reads KAGVTQTPRYLIKTRGQQVTLSCSPISGHRSVSWYQQTPGQGLQFLFEYFSETQRNKGNFPGRFSGRQFSNSRSEMNVSTLELGDSALYLCASSRNTQASGAYEQYFGPGTRLTVT.

The chain is built from TRBV13 and TRBJ2-4; the match to TRBD1 covers 8 bases. The ends lost 5 bases at V and 1 base at J; junction bases unmatched: 16. The CDR3 extends over 19 amino acids. Germline V gene sequence: CDR1 PRHDT, CDR2 FYEKMQ (reference sequence). The CDR3 region is CASSPPDRARSTAKNIQYF. The CDR3 coding sequence is TGTGCCAGCAGCCCCCCGGACAGGGCGCGTAGTACGGCCAAAAACATTCAGTACTTC.

This clone was counted between two and nine times. The chain has TRBV27 and TRBJ2-6; tentatively, D is TRBD2 (6 bases). Germline V gene data show CDR1 as MNHEY and CDR2 as SMNVEV (reference sequence). The CDR3 spans 18 residues. V lost 0 bases and J 3 bases, leaving 15 bases between the germline ends. The CDR3 loop reads CASSLSWRGLVGANVLTF. The DNA of the CDR3 is TGTGCCAGCAGTTTATCCTGGCGGGGCCTGGTTGGGGCCAACGTCCTGACTTTC.

The J gene is TRBJ1-2, the V gene TRBV3-1 (or the pseudogene TRBV3-2), with D possibly matching TRBD1 (5 bases). Trimming removed 4 bases from V and 8 bases from J, with 23 bases in between. Germline values: CDR1 LGHDT, CDR2 YNNKEL (reference sequence). This CDR3 has 16 amino acids. The DNA of the CDR3 is TGTGCCAGCAGCCCAACGTACAGGTCGGCCAAGGGGGGCTACACCTTC. Encoded protein: CASSPTYRSAKGGYTF.

As regards this clone: Other DNA sequences within the sample encode an identical CDR3. This chain uses TRBV9 with TRBJ2-2; 10 nucleotides agree with TRBD2. The germline gives CDR1 SGDLS, CDR2 YYNGEE. Trimming removed 0 bases from V and 2 bases from J; junction bases left unmatched: 1. The CDR3 is 16 residues long. The chain's CDR3 is CASSVVAGGNTGELFF. CDR3 sequence (DNA): TGTGCCAGCAGCGTAGTAGCGGGAGGAAACACCGGGGAGCTGTTTTTT.

The sample holds one count of this clone. The rearrangement joins TRBV6-1 to TRBJ2-1, with 11 bases that match TRBD2. J lost 6 bases, V lost 4 bases, and 8 bases had no gene match. This CDR3 is built from 16 residues. Per the germline V gene, CDR1 is MNHNS and CDR2 is SASEGT. CDR3 in DNA: TGTGCCAGCAGTGTAGGTAGCGGGAGGGCCGTCAATGAGCAGTTCTTC. It is translated as CASSVGSGRAVNEQFF.

This clone was counted between two and nine times. This chain links TRBV30 with TRBJ2-3; tentatively, D is TRBD1 (5 bases). This CDR3 spans 12 amino acids. The V end lost 2 bases, the J end lost 3 bases, and 6 bases lay between the germline ends. Per the germline V gene, CDR1 is GTSNPN and CDR2 is SVGIG (reference sequence). The CDR3 loop is CAWSRQTDTQYF. DNA for the CDR3: TGTGCCTGGAGTCGACAGACAGATACGCAGTATTTT.

The chain recombines TRBV7-2 with TRBJ2-1, with D hard to call. V was shortened by 6 bases and J by 2 bases, with 11 bases between the two germline ends. This CDR3 is 14 amino acids long. Per the germline V gene, CDR1 is SGHTA and CDR2 is FQGNSA. The chain's CDR3 is CASSFSYPYNEQFF. As DNA, the CDR3 is TGTGCCAGCAGTTTCTCCTACCCCTACAATGAGCAGTTCTTC.

The V gene is TRBV19, the J gene TRBJ1-2, with TRBD1 as a possible D gene (6 bases). The CDR3 totals 13 residues. The V gene lost 6 bases and the J gene lost 3 bases, with 11 bases spanning the gap. Germline V lookup: CDR1 LNHDA, CDR2 SQIVND (reference sequence). The CDR3 bases are TGTGCCAGTAGCACTGGGGGCGACTATGGCTACACCTTC. As protein: CASSTGGDYGYTF.

CDR3: CASSYLPGNQPQHF. The CDR3 nucleotides are TGTGCCAGCAGTTACCTCCCGGGAAATCAGCCCCAGCATTTT. The rearrangement links TRBV6-5 to TRBJ1-5; D is ambiguous. Germline loops: CDR1 MNHEY, CDR2 SVGAGI. This CDR3 comprises 14 residues. V lost 2 bases and J 4 bases, leaving 9 bases between the germline ends.